This T cell receptor beta chain was captured by sequencing in a study of T-cell reconstitution after alpha-beta-depleted transplantation in children. CDR3 length: 11 amino acids. The V end was cut by 11 bases, the J end by 4 bases, with 8 bases between. Unique molecular identifiers featured in how the TCRbeta library was prepared. Each CDR3 protein gets one entry after TCRdb re-called the PCR reads with MiXCR. The profile shows approximately 400,000 distinct CDR3 sequences, 9.5% to 13% of them singletons. The clonotype was recovered from a human donor who donated a stem cell graft to a child with acute myeloid leukemia. The V and J genes are TRBV12-3 or TRBV12-4 and TRBJ2-2; D gene ambiguous. The sequencing used PBMCs from the stem cell graft donor, collected from the stem cell graft. CDR3 region: CAASGTGELFF. CDR3 bases: TGTGCCGCTTCGGGCACCGGGGAGCTGTTTTTT.